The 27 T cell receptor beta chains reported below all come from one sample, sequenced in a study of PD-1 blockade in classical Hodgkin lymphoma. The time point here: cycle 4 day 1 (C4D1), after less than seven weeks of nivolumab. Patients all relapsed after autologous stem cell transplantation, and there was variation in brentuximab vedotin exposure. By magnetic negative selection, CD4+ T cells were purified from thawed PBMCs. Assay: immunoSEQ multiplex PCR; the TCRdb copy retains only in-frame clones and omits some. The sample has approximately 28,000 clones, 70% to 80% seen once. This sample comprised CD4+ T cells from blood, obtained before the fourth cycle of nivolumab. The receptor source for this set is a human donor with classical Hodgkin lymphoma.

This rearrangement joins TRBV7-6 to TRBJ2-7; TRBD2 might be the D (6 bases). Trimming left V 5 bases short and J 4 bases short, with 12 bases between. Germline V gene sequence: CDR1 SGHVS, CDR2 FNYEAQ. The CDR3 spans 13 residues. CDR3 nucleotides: TGTGCCAGCAGCCGGGAGATCTGGTACGAGCAGTACTTC. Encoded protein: CASSREIWYEQYF.

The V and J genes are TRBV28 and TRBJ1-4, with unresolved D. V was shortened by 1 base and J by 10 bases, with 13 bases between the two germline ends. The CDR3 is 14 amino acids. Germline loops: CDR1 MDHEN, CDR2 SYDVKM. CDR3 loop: CASSLFQRVGKLFF. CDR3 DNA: TGTGCCAGCAGTTTATTCCAACGGGTAGGAAAACTGTTTTTT.

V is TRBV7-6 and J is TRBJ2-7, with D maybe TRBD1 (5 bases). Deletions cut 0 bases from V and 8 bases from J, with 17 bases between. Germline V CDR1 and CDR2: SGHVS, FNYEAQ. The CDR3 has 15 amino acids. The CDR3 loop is CASSLASGNSFQQYF. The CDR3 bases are TGTGCCAGCAGCTTAGCCTCAGGGAATTCTTTCCAGCAGTACTTC.

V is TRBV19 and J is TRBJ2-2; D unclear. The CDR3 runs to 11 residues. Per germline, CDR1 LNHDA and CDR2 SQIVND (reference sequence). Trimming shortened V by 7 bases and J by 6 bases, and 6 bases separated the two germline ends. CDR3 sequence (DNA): TGTGCCAGTACCTGGGCCGGGGAGCTGTTTTTT. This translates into CASTWAGELFF.

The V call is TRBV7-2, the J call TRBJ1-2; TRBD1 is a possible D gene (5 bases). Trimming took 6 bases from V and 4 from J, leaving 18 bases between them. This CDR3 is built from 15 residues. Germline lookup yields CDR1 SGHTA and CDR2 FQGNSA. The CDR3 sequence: CASRPPLGGAYGYTF. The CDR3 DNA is TGTGCCAGCAGACCCCCCCTTGGAGGGGCCTATGGCTACACCTTC.

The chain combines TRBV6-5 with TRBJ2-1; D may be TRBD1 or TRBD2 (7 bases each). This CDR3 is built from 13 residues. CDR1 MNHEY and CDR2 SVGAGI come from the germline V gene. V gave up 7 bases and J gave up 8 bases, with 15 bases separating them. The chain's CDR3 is CASMQGGRDEQFF. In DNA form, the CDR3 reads TGTGCCAGCATGCAGGGGGGGCGGGATGAGCAGTTCTTC.

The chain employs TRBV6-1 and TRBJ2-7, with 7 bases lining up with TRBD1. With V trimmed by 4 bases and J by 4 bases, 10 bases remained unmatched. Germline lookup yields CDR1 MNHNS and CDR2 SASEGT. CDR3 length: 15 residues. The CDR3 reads CASSVNRGPMYEQYF. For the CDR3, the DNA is TGTGCCAGCAGTGTCAACAGGGGCCCGATGTACGAGCAGTACTTC.

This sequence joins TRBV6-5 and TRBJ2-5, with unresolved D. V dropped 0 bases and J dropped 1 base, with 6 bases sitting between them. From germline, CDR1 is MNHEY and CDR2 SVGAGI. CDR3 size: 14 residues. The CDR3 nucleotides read TGTGCCAGCAGTTACTCATGGACCCAAGAGACCCAGTACTTC. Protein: CASSYSWTQETQYF.

Here the CDR3 reads CASSLATSLPGNTIYF. CDR3 coding DNA: TGTGCCAGCAGCTTAGCGACTTCCCTCCCTGGAAACACCATATATTTT. The V and J genes are TRBV7-6 and TRBJ1-3; D gene unclear. Looked up from germline, CDR1 is SGHVS and CDR2 is FNYEAQ. The V gene lost 0 bases and the J gene lost 2 bases, with 11 bases spanning the gap. This CDR3 contains 16 residues.

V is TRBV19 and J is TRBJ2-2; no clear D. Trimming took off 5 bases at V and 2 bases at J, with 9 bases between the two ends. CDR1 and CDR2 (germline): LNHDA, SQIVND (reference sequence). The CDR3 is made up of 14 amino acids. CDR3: CASSLGPNTGELFF. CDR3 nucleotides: TGTGCCAGTAGTCTTGGACCCAACACCGGGGAGCTGTTTTTT.

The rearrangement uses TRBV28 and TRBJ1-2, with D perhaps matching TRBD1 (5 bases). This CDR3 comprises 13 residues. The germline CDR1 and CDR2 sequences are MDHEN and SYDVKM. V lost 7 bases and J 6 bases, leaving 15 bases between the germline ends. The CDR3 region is CASTTQGTDGYTF. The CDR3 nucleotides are TGTGCCAGCACCACCCAAGGGACGGATGGCTACACCTTC.

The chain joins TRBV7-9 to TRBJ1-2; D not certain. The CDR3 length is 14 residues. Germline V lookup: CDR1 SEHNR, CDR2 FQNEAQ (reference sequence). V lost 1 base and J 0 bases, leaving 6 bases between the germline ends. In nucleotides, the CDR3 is TGTGCCAGCAGCTTAGGGGCAGCTAACTATGGCTACACCTTC. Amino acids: CASSLGAANYGYTF.

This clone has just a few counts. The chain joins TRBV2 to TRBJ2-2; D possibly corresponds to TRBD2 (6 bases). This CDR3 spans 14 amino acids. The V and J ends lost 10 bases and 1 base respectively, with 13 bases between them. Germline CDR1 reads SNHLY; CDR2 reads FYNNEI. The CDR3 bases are TGTGCCACCACCGGGACTCGGAACACCGGGGAGCTGTTTTTT. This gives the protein CATTGTRNTGELFF.

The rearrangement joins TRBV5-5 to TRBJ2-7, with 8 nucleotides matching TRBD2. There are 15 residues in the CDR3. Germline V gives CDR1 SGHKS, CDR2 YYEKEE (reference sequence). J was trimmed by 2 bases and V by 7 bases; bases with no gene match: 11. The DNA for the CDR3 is TGTGCCAGCTCTCCGGGACCGGGGGGGACCTACGAGCAGTACTTC. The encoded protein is CASSPGPGGTYEQYF.

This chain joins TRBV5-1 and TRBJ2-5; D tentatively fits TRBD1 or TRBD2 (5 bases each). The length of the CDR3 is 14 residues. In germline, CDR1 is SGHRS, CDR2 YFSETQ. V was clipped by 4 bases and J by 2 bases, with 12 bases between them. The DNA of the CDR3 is TGCGCCAGCAGCCCAGGGACGACGCAAGAGACCCAGTACTTC. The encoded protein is CASSPGTTQETQYF.

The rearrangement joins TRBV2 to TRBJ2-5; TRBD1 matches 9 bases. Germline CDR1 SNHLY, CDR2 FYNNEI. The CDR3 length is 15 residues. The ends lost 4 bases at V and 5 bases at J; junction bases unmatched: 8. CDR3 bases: TGTGCCAGCAGTGGGGACAGGGCAATTGGGGAGACCCAGTACTTC. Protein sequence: CASSGDRAIGETQYF.

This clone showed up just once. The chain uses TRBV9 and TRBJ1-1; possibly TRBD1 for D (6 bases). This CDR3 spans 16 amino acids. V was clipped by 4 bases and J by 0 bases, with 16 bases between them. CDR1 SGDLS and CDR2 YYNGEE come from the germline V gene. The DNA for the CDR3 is TGTGCCAGCAGCCCGTTACCGACAGGCTTGAACACTGAAGCTTTCTTT. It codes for CASSPLPTGLNTEAFF.

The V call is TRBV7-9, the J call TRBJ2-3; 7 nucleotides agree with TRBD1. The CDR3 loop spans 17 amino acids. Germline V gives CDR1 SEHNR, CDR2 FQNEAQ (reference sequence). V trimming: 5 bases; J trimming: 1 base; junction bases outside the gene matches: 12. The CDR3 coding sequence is TGTGCCAGCAGCCCCCTAGACAGGGACGGCGGCACAGATACGCAGTATTTT. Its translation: CASSPLDRDGGTDTQYF.

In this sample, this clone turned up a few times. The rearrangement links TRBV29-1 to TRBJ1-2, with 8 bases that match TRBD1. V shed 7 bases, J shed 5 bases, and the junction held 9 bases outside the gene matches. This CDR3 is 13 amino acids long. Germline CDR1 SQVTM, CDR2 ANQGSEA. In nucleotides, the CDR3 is TGCAGCGCCCGGACAGGGAATAATTATGGCTACACCTTC. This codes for CSARTGNNYGYTF.

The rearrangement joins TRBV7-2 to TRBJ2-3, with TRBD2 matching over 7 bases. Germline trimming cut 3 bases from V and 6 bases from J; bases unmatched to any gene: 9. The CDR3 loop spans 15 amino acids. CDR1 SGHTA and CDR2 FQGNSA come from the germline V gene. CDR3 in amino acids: CASSLTGRGGDTQYF. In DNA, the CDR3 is TGTGCCAGCAGCTTGACCGGGCGGGGAGGGGATACGCAGTATTTT. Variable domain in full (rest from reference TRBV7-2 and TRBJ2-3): GAGVSQSPSNKVTEKGKDVELRCDPISGHTALYWYRQSLGQGLEFLIYFQGNSAPDKSGLPSDRFSAERTGGSVSTLTIQRTQQEDSAVYLCASSLTGRGGDTQYFGPGTRLTVL.

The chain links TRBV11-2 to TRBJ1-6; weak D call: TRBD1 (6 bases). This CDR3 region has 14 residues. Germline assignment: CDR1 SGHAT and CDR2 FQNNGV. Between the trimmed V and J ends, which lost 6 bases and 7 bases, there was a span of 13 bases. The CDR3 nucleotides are TGTGCCAGCAGGGCCCAGGGGCGGAATTCACCCCTCCACTTT. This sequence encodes CASRAQGRNSPLHF.

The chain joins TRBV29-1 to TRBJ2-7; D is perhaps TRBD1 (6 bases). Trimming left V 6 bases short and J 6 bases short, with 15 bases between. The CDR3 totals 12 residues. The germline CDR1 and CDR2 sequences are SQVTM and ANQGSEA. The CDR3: CSVSKTGSEQYF. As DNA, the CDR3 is TGCAGCGTAAGCAAAACAGGGAGCGAGCAGTACTTC.

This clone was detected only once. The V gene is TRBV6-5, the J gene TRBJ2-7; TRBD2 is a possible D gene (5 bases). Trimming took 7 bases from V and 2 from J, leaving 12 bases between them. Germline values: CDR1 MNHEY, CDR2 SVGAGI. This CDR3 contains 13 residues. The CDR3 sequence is CASTQADTYEQYF. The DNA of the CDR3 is TGTGCCAGCACGCAAGCGGATACCTACGAGCAGTACTTC.

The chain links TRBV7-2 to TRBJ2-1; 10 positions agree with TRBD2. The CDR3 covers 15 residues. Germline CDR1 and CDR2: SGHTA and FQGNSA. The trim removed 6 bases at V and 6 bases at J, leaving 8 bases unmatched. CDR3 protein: CASRPPGLAINEQFF. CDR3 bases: TGTGCCAGCAGGCCACCGGGACTAGCGATCAATGAGCAGTTCTTC.

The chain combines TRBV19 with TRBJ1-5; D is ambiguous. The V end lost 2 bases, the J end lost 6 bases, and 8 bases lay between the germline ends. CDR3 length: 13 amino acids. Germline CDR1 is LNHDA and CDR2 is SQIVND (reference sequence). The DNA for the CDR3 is TGTGCCAGTAGTATAAGGTTGGGTCAGCCCCAGCATTTT. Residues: CASSIRLGQPQHF. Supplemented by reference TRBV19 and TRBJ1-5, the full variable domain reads DGGITQSPKYLFRKEGQNVTLSCEQNLNHDAMYWYRQDPGQGLRLIYYSQIVNDFQKGDIAEGYSVSREKKESFPLTVTSAQKNPTAFYLCASSIRLGQPQHFGDGTRLSIL.

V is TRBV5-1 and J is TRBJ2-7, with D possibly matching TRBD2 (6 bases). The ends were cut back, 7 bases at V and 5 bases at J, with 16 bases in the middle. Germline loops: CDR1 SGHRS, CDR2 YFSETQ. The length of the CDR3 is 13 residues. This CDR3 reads CASQLVGGNEQYF. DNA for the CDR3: TGCGCCAGCCAATTGGTTGGAGGGAACGAGCAGTACTTC.

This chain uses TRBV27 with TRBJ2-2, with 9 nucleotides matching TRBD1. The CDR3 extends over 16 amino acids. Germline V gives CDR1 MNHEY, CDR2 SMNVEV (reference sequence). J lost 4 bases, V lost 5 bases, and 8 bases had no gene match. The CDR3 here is CASSPDGQGSTGELFF. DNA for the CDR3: TGTGCCAGCAGTCCCGATGGACAGGGGAGCACCGGGGAGCTGTTTTTT.